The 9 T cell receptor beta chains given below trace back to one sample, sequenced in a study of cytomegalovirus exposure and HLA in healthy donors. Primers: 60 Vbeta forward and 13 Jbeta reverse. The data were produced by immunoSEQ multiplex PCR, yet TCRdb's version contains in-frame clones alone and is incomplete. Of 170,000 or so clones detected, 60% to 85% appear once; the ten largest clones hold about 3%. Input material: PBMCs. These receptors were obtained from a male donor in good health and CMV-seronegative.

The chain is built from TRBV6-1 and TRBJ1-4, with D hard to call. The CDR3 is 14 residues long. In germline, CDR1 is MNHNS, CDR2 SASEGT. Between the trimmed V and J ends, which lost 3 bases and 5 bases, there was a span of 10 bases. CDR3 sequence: CASSEAVFNEKLFF. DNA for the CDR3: TGTGCCAGCAGTGAGGCGGTCTTCAATGAAAAACTGTTTTTT.

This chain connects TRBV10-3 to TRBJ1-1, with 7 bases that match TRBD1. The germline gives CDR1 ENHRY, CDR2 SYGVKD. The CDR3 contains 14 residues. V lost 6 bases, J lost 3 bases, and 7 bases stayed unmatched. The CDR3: CAISSGTVDTEAFF. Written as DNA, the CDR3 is TGTGCCATCAGCTCTGGGACAGTGGACACTGAAGCTTTCTTT.

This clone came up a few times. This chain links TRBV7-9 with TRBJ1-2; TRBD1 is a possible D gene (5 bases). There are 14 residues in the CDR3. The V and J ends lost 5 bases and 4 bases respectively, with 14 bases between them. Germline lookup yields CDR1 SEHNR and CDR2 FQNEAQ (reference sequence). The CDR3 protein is CASSPQGVGYGYTF. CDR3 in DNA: TGTGCCAGCAGCCCCCAGGGTGTGGGCTATGGCTACACCTTC.

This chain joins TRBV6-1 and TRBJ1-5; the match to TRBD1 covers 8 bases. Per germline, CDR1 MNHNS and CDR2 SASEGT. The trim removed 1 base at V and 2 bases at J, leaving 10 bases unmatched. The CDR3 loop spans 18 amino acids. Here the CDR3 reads CASSEGIIRGPGNQPQHF. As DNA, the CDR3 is TGTGCCAGCAGTGAAGGCATCATCAGGGGGCCTGGCAATCAGCCCCAGCATTTT.

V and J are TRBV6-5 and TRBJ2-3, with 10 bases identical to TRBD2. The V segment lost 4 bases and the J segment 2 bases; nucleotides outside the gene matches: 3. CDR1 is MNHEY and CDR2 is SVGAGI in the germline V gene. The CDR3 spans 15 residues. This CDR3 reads CASSSGTSVTDTQYF. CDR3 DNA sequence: TGTGCCAGCAGTTCCGGGACTAGCGTCACAGATACGCAGTATTTT.

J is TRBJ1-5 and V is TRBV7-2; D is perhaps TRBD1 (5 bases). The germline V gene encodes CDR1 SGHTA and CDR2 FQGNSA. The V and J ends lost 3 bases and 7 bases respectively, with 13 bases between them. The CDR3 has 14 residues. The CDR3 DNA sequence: TGTGCCAGCAGCTTGGGGCCCCTAGGGCAGCCCCAGCATTTT. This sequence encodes CASSLGPLGQPQHF.

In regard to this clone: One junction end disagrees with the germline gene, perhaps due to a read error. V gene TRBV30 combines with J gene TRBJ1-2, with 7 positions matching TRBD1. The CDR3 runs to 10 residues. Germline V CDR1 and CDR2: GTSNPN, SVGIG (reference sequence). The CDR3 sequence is CAWSEDRLSF. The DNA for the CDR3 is TGTGCCTGGAGCGAGGACAGGCTCTCCTTC.

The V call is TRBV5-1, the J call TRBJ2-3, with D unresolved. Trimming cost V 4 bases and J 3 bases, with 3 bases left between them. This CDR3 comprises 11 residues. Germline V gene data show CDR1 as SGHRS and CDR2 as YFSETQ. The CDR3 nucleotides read TGCGCCAGCAGCCAAACAGATACGCAGTATTTT. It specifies CASSQTDTQYF.

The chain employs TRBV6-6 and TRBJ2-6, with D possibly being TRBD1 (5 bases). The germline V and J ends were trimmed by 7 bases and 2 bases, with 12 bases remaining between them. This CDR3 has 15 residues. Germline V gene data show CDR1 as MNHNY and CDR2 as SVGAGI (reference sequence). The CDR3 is CASTRKGTGANVLTF. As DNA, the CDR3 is TGTGCCAGCACCCGGAAGGGGACTGGGGCCAACGTCCTGACTTTC.